This paragraph reports one TCR beta chain. Antigen: not known. The record originates from a study of T-cell reconstitution after alpha-beta-depleted transplantation in children. Points from the study as a whole: The high TCRbeta diversity at day 60 in some patients came from surviving recipient T cells and thymic progenitors. Several hundred expanded graft clones reportedly were the source of alpha-beta T cells about two months after transplant. Newly produced T cells mostly accounted for T-cell counts and diversity one year post-transplant.

The CDR3 has 13 residues. Germline CDR1 reads ENHRY; CDR2 reads SYGVKD. Trimming removed 2 bases from V and 8 bases from J; junction bases left unmatched: 2. Molecular barcoding with unique molecular identifiers was used for the TCRbeta library. TCRdb independently ran MiXCR on the PCR reads; one entry per CDR3 protein. The profile shows fewer than 750,000 distinct CDR3 sequences, about a quarter of them singletons. The starting material was PBMCs, obtained before TCRalphabeta/CD19-depleted stem cell transplant. The TCR was taken from a boy under two years old with Wiskott-Aldrich syndrome, due to receive a stem cell transplant. The V gene is TRBV10-3, the J gene TRBJ2-1; TRBD2 matches 8 bases. CDR3: CAISEAGGDEQFF. The DNA for the CDR3 is TGTGCCATCAGTGAGGCCGGGGGGGATGAGCAGTTCTTC.